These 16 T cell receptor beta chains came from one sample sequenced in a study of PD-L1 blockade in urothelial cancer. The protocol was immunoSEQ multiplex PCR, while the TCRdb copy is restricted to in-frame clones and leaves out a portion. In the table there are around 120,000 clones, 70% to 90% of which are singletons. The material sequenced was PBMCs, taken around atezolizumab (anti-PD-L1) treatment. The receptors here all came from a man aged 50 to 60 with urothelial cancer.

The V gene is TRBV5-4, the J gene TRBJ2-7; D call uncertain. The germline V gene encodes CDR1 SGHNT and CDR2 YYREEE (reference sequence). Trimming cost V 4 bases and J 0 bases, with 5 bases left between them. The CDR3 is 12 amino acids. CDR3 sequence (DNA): TGTGCCAGCAGCGTCAGCTCCTACGAGCAGTACTTC. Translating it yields CASSVSSYEQYF.

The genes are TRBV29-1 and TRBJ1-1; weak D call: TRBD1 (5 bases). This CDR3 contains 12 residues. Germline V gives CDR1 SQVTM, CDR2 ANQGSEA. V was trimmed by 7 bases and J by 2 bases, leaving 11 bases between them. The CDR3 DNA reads TGCAGCGCCCGACAGACTAACACTGAAGCTTTCTTT. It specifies CSARQTNTEAFF. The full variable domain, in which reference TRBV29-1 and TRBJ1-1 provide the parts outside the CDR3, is SAVISQKPSRDICQRGTSLTIQCQVDSQVTMMFWYRQQPGQSLTLIATANQGSEATYESGFVIDKFPISRPNLTFSTLTVSNMSPEDSSIYLCSARQTNTEAFFGQGTRLTVV.

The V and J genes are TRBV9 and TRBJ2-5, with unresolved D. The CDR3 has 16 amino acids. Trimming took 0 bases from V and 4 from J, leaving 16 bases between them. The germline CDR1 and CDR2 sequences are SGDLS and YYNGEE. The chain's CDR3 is CASSVARNLNTETQYF. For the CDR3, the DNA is TGTGCCAGCAGCGTAGCCAGGAATCTTAACACAGAGACCCAGTACTTC.

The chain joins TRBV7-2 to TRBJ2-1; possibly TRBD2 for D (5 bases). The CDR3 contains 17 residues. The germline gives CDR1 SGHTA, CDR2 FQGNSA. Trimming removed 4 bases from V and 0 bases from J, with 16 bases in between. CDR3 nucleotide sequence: TGTGCCAGCAGCTCAAGGGTGCTAGCCACCTCCTACAATGAGCAGTTCTTC. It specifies CASSSRVLATSYNEQFF.

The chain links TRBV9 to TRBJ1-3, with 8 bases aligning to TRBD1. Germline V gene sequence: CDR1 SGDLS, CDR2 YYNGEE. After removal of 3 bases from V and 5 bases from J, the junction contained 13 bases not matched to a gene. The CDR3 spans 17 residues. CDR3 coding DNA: TGTGCCAGCAGCGGACTTCGCTACGGGACAGGCAGAAACACCATATATTTT. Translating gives CASSGLRYGTGRNTIYF.

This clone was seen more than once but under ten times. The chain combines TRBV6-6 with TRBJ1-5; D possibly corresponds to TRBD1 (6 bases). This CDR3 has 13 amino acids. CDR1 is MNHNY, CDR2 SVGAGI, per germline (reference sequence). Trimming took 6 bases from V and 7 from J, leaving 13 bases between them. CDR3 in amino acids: CASSVQGYQPQHF. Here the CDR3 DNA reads TGTGCCAGCAGCGTACAGGGATACCAGCCCCAGCATTTT.

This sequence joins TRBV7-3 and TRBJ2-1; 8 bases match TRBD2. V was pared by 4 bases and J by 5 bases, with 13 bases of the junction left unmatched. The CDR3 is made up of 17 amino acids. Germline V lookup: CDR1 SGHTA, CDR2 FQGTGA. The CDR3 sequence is CASSSRVPSGRDNEQFF. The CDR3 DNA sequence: TGTGCCAGCAGCTCCCGGGTCCCCAGCGGGAGAGACAATGAGCAGTTCTTC.

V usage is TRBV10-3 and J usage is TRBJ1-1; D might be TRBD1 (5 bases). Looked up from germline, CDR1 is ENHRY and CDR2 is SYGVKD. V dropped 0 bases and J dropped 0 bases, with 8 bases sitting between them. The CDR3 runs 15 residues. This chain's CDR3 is CAISESGRVNTEAFF. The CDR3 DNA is TGTGCCATCAGTGAGTCGGGCAGGGTGAACACTGAAGCTTTCTTT.

The CDR3 region has the DNA TGTGCCTGTAGGGGACAGATCACTGAAGCTTTCTTT. This encodes CACRGQITEAFF. The chain links TRBV30 to TRBJ1-1, with 7 bases identical to TRBD1. This CDR3 region has 12 residues. V shed 6 bases, J shed 4 bases, and the junction held 5 bases outside the gene matches. Germline CDR1 and CDR2: GTSNPN and SVGIG (reference sequence).

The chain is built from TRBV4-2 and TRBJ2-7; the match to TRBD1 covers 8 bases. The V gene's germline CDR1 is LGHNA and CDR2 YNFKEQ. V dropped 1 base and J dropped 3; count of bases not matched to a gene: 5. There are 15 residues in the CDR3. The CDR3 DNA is TGTGCCAGCAGCCAAGGTACAGGGGGATACTACGAGCAGTACTTC. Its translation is CASSQGTGGYYEQYF.

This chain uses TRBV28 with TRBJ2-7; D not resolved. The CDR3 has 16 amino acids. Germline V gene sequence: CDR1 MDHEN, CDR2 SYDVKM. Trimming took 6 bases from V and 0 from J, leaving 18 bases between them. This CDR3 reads CASRKDGGISSYEQYF. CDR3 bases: TGTGCCAGCAGAAAGGATGGCGGAATAAGCTCCTACGAGCAGTACTTC.

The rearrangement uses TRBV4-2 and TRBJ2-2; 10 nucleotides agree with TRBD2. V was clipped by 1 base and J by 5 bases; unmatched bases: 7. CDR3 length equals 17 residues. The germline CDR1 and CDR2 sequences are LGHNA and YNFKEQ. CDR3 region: CASSQGRASGSTGELFF. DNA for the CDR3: TGTGCCAGCAGCCAAGGGCGAGCTAGCGGGAGTACCGGGGAGCTGTTTTTT.

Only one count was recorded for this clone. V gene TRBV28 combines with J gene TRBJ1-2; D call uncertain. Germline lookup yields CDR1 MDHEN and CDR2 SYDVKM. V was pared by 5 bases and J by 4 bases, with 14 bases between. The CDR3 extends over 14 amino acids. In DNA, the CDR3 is TGTGCCAGCAGTCCAGGCGGAGGCCGCTATGGCTACACCTTC. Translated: CASSPGGGRYGYTF.

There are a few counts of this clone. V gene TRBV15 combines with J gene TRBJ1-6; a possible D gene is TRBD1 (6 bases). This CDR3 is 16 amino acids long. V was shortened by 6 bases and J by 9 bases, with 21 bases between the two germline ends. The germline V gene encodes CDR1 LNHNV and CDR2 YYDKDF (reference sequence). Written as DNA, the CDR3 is TGTGCCACCAGTCCTCGGGGGGCTCAGGGCCGTTCACCCCTCCACTTT. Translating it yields CATSPRGAQGRSPLHF.

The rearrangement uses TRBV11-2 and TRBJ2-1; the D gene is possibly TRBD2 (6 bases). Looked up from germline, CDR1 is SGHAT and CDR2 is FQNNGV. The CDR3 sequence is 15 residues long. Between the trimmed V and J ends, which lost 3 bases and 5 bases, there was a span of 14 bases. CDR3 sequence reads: CASSLGGNFDNEQFF. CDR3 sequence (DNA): TGTGCCAGCAGCTTGGGGGGTAATTTCGACAATGAGCAGTTCTTC.

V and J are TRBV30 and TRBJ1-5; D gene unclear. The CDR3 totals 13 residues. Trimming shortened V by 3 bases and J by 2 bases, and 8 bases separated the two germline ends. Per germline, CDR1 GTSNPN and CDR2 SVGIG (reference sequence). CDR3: CAWRGDGNQPQHF. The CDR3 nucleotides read TGTGCCTGGAGGGGAGACGGCAATCAGCCCCAGCATTTT.